This is a list of T cell receptor beta chains from one sample in a study of response to subunit inactivated influenza vaccine. Each CDR3 protein gets one entry after TCRdb re-called the RT-PCR reads with MiXCR. The profile shows about 540,000 distinct CDR3 sequences, roughly 25% of them singletons. The same data also went into a second study, on T cells expressing NK-cell markers.

Sequenced material: CD4+ T cells sorted from PBMCs, taken about 13 days after vaccination. The origin of the receptors is a man in his forties or fifties who received an inactivated influenza vaccine. Both conserved end residues are part of each CDR3. D genes are given only for firm matches. Clone size is given for some rows only: seen once, a few or many times, or a class if the clone is expanded.

j_call v_call d_call clone_size cdr3_aa
TRBJ1-2 TRBV7-9 - few CASSPDSLGYTF
TRBJ2-7 TRBV20-1 - - CSARLGTKGEQYF
TRBJ1-5 TRBV6-2/TRBV6-3 - once CASSDPAGPHQPQHF
TRBJ2-2 TRBV28 - - CASSITTSQLFF
TRBJ2-3 TRBV7-8 - few CASSRGRGTDTQYF
TRBJ2-3 TRBV24-1 - - CATSDLSAGTQYF
TRBJ2-1 TRBV24-1 - - CATSDPGRLRGDYNEQFF
TRBJ1-5 TRBV15 - - CATSRDVMNQPQHF
TRBJ2-5 TRBV12-3/TRBV12-4 TRBD2 once CASSYGRGTRSQETQYF
TRBJ2-2 TRBV7-9 - - CASSYVTTGELFF
TRBJ2-2 TRBV7-2 - few CASSRVRVAGELFF
TRBJ1-5 TRBV20-1 TRBD1 once CSARSGQSNQPQHF
TRBJ2-1 TRBV7-2 - - CASSLDGVSNEQFF
TRBJ2-7 TRBV7-2 - few CASSLSRDHEQYF
TRBJ2-2 TRBV20-1 - - CSARAGSTGELFF
TRBJ1-4 TRBV20-1 - - CSASFLGEKLFF
TRBJ2-1 TRBV20-1 TRBD2 few CSARTHGLDSYNEQFF
TRBJ2-2 TRBV20-1 - - CSARDGGAGELFF
TRBJ1-6 TRBV2 - few CASRATAYYSPLHF
TRBJ1-5 TRBV3-1 - - CASSQDPGFNQPQHF
TRBJ2-3 TRBV20-1 - - CSGARGANTDTQYF
TRBJ1-5 TRBV12-3/TRBV12-4 TRBD1 few CASMRQGGQPQHF
TRBJ2-3 TRBV10-2 TRBD2 few CASSVLAGGASTDTQYF
TRBJ2-7 TRBV9 - - CASSVSEGRKQYF
TRBJ2-3 TRBV15 - few CATSRDSYTDTQYF
TRBJ1-5 TRBV20-1 - - CSASRARQGSGNQPQHF
TRBJ2-2 TRBV6-1 TRBD1 - CASRERQGPNTGELFF
TRBJ1-3 TRBV28 - few CASSSQDISGNTIYF
TRBJ1-1 TRBV5-1 TRBD1 - CASSAQTGTNTEAFF
TRBJ1-2 TRBV27 - few CASSALVGTGYYGYTF
TRBJ2-2 TRBV28 - - CASSALRGGELFF
TRBJ2-1 TRBV15 TRBD2 few CATSPGLAGITYNEQFF
TRBJ1-6 TRBV6-1 - once CASSEVVGETGSPLHF
TRBJ2-5 TRBV5-6 - - CASSFYRQAEETQYF
TRBJ2-1 TRBV19 TRBD2 - CAVGRGGVNEQFF
TRBJ1-1 TRBV5-1 - few CASSLNPVMNTEAFF
TRBJ2-7 TRBV12-3/TRBV12-4 TRBD2 few CASSSPPGGPHF
TRBJ1-5 TRBV6-2/TRBV6-3 - few CASSLTESNQPQHF